This T cell receptor beta chain appears in the sequencing data of a study of T-cell memory formation after mild COVID-19. Study as a whole: Largely, the TCR clusters proved donor specific. Findings and limits, study-wide: Nothing showed for sure that second-wave clones peaking on day 37 were SARS-CoV-2 specific.

This clonotype was seen more than once but under ten times. Antigen specificity is unknown. The TCR alpha and TCR beta cDNA libraries, bearing sample barcodes and UMIs, were generated by 5'RACE using constant-segment primers. Each CDR3 protein gets one entry after TCRdb re-called the 5' RACE reads with MiXCR. The table has about 130,000 distinct CDR3 sequences, 16% seen once. Trimming left V 8 bases short and J 8 bases short, with 15 bases between. The CDR3 is 13 residues long. Germline-derived CDR1 and CDR2 are MNHNY and SVGAGI (reference sequence). Material: PBMCs or a T cell subset sorted from them (not recorded which). This rearrangement joins TRBV6-6 to TRBJ1-4; D is perhaps TRBD1 (5 bases). The TCR sequence derives from an adult woman who had mild COVID-19 (a few samples of this study predate the infection). Cell type and time point are not known. The CDR3 here is CASGGRRGEKLFF. CDR3 nucleotides: TGTGCCAGCGGGGGGAGGAGGGGAGAAAAACTGTTTTTT.